This TCR beta chain was sequenced during a study of shared clonotypes between healthy human individuals. Study observations and caveats: Sharing across four donors was seen in 4% to 6.5% of naive CD4 clonotypes. Represented diversity (both genetic and exposure-history) was limited by the small number of donors.

With regard to this clone: Its antigen is unidentified.

Study donors comprised healthy, HIV-negative adults devoid of recent acute infection or vaccination. V gave up 4 bases and J gave up 4 bases; unmatched junction bases: 14. This CDR3 contains 16 residues. Per germline, CDR1 SGHRS and CDR2 YFSETQ. Sequencing was performed with immunoSEQ multiplex PCR; in TCRdb, only in-frame clones are kept and a portion is missing. The sample yields approximately 330,000 clones, around 79% seen once. Sample: memory CD4+ T cells sorted from blood. The subset is: CD45RA-negative fraction. The V gene is TRBV5-1, the J gene TRBJ2-7; 7 positions match TRBD1. This TCR came from a man aged 30 to 39 in good health. This CDR3 reads CASSEPTGPQRYEQYF. Written as DNA, the CDR3 is TGCGCCAGCAGCGAGCCGACAGGGCCGCAAAGGTACGAGCAGTACTTC.